These 9 T cell receptor beta chains were sequenced from one sample in a study of liver allograft versus peripheral blood T cells. In the study overall: Blood and transplanted-liver T cell receptor repertoires from recipients were compared.

Each CDR3 protein gets one entry after TCRdb re-called the reads with MiXCR. The sample has approximately 60 distinct CDR3 sequences. All receptors derive from a human patient who had a liver transplant. These T cells may partly come from the graft donor.

This clonotype is classed as large. The chain recombines TRBV19 with TRBJ1-4; 8 bases are shared with TRBD1. Germline CDR1 is LNHDA and CDR2 is SQIVND (reference sequence). The ends lost 3 bases at V and 6 bases at J; junction bases unmatched: 3. CDR3 length equals 14 residues. The CDR3 here is CASSILDRDEKLFF. For the CDR3, the DNA is TGTGCCAGTAGTATTTTGGACAGGGATGAAAAACTGTTTTTT.

This clonotype is judged medium-sized. The rearrangement links TRBV12-3 or TRBV12-4 to TRBJ2-1; 7 bases fit TRBD2. CDR3 length: 14 residues. The junction had 2 bases not matched to a gene; V was cut back by 6 bases and J by 0 bases. The CDR3 DNA reads TGTGCCAGCAGGGGAGGGAGCTCCTACAATGAGCAGTTCTTC. This sequence encodes CASRGGSSYNEQFF.

In regard to this clonotype: This probably arose from a read error, given a far larger clone one base away. The rearrangement joins TRBV29-1 to TRBJ1-2; D not certain. The J call may be faulty, since TRBJ2-1 better matches the DNA end. The CDR3 has 9 amino acids. CDR1 is SQVTM and CDR2 is ANQGSEA in the germline V gene. In nucleotides, the CDR3 is TGCAGCGTGGGCCAAGAGCAGTTCTTC. This codes for CSVGQEQFF.

This clonotype is labeled as hyperexpanded. The genes are TRBV6-1 and TRBJ1-4; TRBD1 might be the D (5 bases). The CDR3 totals 15 residues. The V end was cut by 6 bases, the J end by 6 bases, with 17 bases between. Germline V lookup: CDR1 MNHNS, CDR2 SASEGT. CDR3 nucleotides: TGTGCCAGCAGGGGACGATGGCGAATTGATGAAAAACTGTTTTTT. This gives the protein CASRGRWRIDEKLFF.

By sample fraction, this clonotype is large. This chain joins TRBV15 and TRBJ2-5; tentative D call: TRBD2 (5 bases). V gave up 1 base and J gave up 11 bases, with 17 bases separating them. The V gene's germline CDR1 is LNHNV and CDR2 YYDKDF (reference sequence). The CDR3 length is 14 residues. DNA for the CDR3: TGTGCCACCAGCAGAGTAGACGCTAGCCCGCCGCAGTACTTC. It codes for CATSRVDASPPQYF.

J is TRBJ2-7 and V is TRBV30, with 12 bases fitting TRBD1. The CDR3 has 16 residues. J was trimmed by 7 bases and V by 0 bases; bases with no gene match: 10. CDR1 GTSNPN and CDR2 SVGIG come from the germline V gene (reference sequence). The CDR3 bases are TGTGCCTGGAGTGTACCCCCGGGACAGGGGGCTAGAGAGCAGTACTTC. Its translation: CAWSVPPGQGAREQYF.

This clonotype is deemed hyperexpanded. CDR3 bases: TGTGCCAGTAGTGAGGACAGTTATGGCTACACCTTC. Its protein is CASSEDSYGYTF. This chain connects TRBV19 to TRBJ1-2, with D perhaps matching TRBD1 (6 bases). Trimming took off 5 bases at V and 5 bases at J, with 9 bases between the two ends. This CDR3 contains 12 residues. Germline V CDR1 and CDR2: LNHDA, SQIVND (reference sequence).

This clonotype is hyperexpanded in the sample. The chain is built from TRBV27 and TRBJ1-1; 7 nucleotides line up with TRBD1. Germline V CDR1 and CDR2: MNHEY, SMNVEV (reference sequence). V was clipped by 3 bases and J by 6 bases; unmatched bases: 4. This CDR3 contains 13 residues. CDR3: CASSLGQRAEAFF. Written as DNA, the CDR3 is TGTGCCAGCAGTTTGGGACAGAGAGCTGAAGCTTTCTTT.

This clonotype qualifies as large. The V gene is TRBV5-4, the J gene TRBJ1-5; D is uncertain. Germline-derived CDR1 and CDR2 are SGHNT and YYREEE (reference sequence). Trimming left V 0 bases short and J 3 bases short, with 10 bases between. The CDR3 runs 15 residues. CDR3 sequence (DNA): TGTGCCAGCAGCTTGGGTCCCGGGGACAATCAGCCCCAGCATTTT. Translating it yields CASSLGPGDNQPQHF.